Given below is one TCR beta chain in context. Clones were read by immunoSEQ multiplex PCR, and TCRdb kept only the in-frame ones, dropping some. The sample holds hundreds of thousands of clones, around 89% seen once. Treatment described: over 15 received Ad26.COV2.S at low or high dose, single or two shots; about five received placebo; per-sample allocation not given. Sampling happened 63 days after the first vaccine or placebo injection. In Boston, an adult donor aged 18-55 years took part. Per germline, CDR1 KGHDR and CDR2 SFDVKD. Trimming took 4 bases from V and 4 from J; bases not matched to a gene: 8. The CDR3 is 16 residues long. This sample was included in a study of Ad26.COV2.S vaccination and SARS-CoV-2 variants. Across the whole study: In the study, Ad26.COV2.S was injected intramuscularly once, or twice 56 days apart.

The V gene is TRBV24-1, the J gene TRBJ2-2; TRBD1 aligns across 7 bases. The clonotype originates from a person between 18 and 59 years old who received the Ad26.COV2.S COVID-19 vaccine or a placebo. The sample in question was peripheral blood, obtained in a trial of Ad26.COV2.S vaccine versus placebo. CDR3 sequence reads: CATSDPTGRSTGELFF. Written as DNA, the CDR3 is TGTGCCACCAGTGACCCGACAGGGAGAAGCACCGGGGAGCTGTTTTTT.